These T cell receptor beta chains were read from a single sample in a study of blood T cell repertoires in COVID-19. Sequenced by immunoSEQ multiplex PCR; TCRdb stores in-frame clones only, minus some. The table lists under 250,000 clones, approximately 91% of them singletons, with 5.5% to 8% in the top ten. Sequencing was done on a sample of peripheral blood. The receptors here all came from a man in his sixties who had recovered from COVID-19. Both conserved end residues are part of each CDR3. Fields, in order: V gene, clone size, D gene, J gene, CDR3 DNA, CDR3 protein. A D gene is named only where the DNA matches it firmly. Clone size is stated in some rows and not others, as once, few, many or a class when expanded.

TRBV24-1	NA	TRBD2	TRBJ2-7	TGTGCCACCACCATACCGGGACTAGCATACTACGAGCAGTACTTC	CATTIPGLAYYEQYF
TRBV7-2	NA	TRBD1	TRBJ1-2	TGTGCCAGCAGCCCCAGAGGGGGCGGGAACTATGGCTACACCTTC	CASSPRGGGNYGYTF
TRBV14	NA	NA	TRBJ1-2	TGTGCCAGCAGCCAAGATATTGGTCCAGGGGCAAGCTACACCTTC	CASSQDIGPGASYTF
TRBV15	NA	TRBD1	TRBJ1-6	TGTGCCACCAGCAGAGGACAGGGGGATTCACCCCTCCACTTT	CATSRGQGDSPLHF
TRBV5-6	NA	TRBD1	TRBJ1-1	TGTGCCAGCAGCTACGAAGACAGGGTCTTAGAAGCTTTCTTT	CASSYEDRVLEAFF
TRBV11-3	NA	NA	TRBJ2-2	TGTGCCAGCAGCCCCCGTTCGACCGGGGAGCTGTTTTTT	CASSPRSTGELFF
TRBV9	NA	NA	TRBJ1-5	TGTGCCAGCAGCGTTACGGAGGGGCGTCAGCCCCAGCATTTT	CASSVTEGRQPQHF
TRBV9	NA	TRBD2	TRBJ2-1	TGTGCCAGCAGCGTTACTAGCGGCCGCAATGAGCAGTTCTTC	CASSVTSGRNEQFF
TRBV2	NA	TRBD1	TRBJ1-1	TGTGCCAATACCCGGGACAGGGGGCGCGGCACTGAAGCTTTCTTT	CANTRDRGRGTEAFF
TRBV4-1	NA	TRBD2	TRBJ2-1	TGCGCCAGCAGCCAGGTGGCTAGCGGGAGCAGGGGGTATGAGCAGTTCTTC	CASSQVASGSRGYEQFF
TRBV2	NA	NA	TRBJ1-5	TGTGCCAGCACCCAGGAGGGGCGGAATCAGCCCCAGCATTTT	CASTQEGRNQPQHF
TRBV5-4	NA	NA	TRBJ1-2	TGTGCCAGCAGCAGCGGACAGAGGAACACCTCGGGAGGCTACACCTTC	CASSSGQRNTSGGYTF
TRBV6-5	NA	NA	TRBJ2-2	TGTGCCAGCAGTTCAATAGGGGGAATATCCACCGGGGAGCTGTTTTTT	CASSSIGGISTGELFF
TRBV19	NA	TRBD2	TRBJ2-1	TGTGCCAGTAGTGGCACGAGCGGGAGGGCCAACAATGAGCAGTTCTTC	CASSGTSGRANNEQFF
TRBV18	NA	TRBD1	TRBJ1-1	TGTGCCAGCTCGGCACTCGGGACAGGGGGCCTGTCTGAAGCTTTCTTT	CASSALGTGGLSEAFF
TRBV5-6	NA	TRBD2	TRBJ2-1	TGTGCCAGCAGCCTCAGGACTAGCGGGGTTAACTACAATGAGCAGTTCTTC	CASSLRTSGVNYNEQFF
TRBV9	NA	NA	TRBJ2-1	TGTGCCAGCAGCGTAGGTGAAGGACAGAACAATGAGCAGTTCTTC	CASSVGEGQNNEQFF
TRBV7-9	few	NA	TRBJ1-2	TGTGCCAGCAGCTTAGCTTATACCGACAGAGTATATGGCTACACCTTC	CASSLAYTDRVYGYTF
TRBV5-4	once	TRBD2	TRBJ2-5	TGTGCCAGCAGCCCGGCCAGACCTGTACTAGCGGGACCTTTACAAGAGACCCAGTACTTC	CASSPARPVLAGPLQETQYF
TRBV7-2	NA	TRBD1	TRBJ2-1	TGTGCCAGCAGCTTCCCGGGACAGGGGGGGAATGAGCAGTTCTTC	CASSFPGQGGNEQFF
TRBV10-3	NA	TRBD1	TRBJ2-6	TGTGCCAGCCTAGACCCGGGACAGGGGGCGGCTGGGGCCAACGTCCTGACTTTC	CASLDPGQGAAGANVLTF
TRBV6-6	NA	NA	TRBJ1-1	TGTGCCAGCAGTTACAGTCTGATCGCCGGGGAGACTGAAGCTTTCTTT	CASSYSLIAGETEAFF
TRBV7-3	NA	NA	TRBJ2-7	TGTGCCAGCAGCTTAACAGGGGCCCAAGGTTACGAGCAGTACTTC	CASSLTGAQGYEQYF
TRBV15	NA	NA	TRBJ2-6	TGTGCCACCAGCAGAGACAGGTCACTCTCTGGGGCCAACGTCCTGACTTTC	CATSRDRSLSGANVLTF
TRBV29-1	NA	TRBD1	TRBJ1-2	TGCAGCGTTGAGGAGAATTTGCGACAGGGGCGCTCTGGCTACACCTTC	CSVEENLRQGRSGYTF
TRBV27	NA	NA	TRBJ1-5	TGTGCCAGCAGTTTCAGGGGTGTCAGGGCAACGGTAAATCAGCCCCAGCATTTT	CASSFRGVRATVNQPQHF
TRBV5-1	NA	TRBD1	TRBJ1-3	TGCGCCAGCAGCTGGACAGGAGGTAACACCATATATTTT	CASSWTGGNTIYF
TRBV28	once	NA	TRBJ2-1	TGTGCCAGCAGTTTGGGGCCGTGGAATGAGCAGTTCTTC	CASSLGPWNEQFF
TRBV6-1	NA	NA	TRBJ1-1	TGTGCCAGCAGTGAGTACAGGGTCACTGAAGCTTTCTTT	CASSEYRVTEAFF
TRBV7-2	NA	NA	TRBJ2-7	TGTGCCAGCAGCTTGGGTACAGGGCCTCCCCTATACGAGCAGTACTTC	CASSLGTGPPLYEQYF
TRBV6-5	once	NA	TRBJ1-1	TGTGCCAGCAGTTATGCAGGGCTGAACACTGAAGCTTTCTTT	CASSYAGLNTEAFF
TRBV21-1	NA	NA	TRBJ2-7	TGTGCCAGCAGCGGTACAGGGGGAACCTACGAGCAGTACTTC	CASSGTGGTYEQYF
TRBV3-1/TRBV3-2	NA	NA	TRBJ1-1	TGTGCCAGCAGCTTAAGGGGTTCTTACTATGAAGCTTTCTTT	CASSLRGSYYEAFF
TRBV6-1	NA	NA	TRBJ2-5	TGTGCCAGCAGTGAACTAATCACTACGAGCACAGAGACCCAGTACTTC	CASSELITTSTETQYF
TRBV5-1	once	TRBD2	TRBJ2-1	TGCGCCAGCAGCTTGCCAACGACTAGCGGGGGTGACAATGAGCAGTTCTTC	CASSLPTTSGGDNEQFF
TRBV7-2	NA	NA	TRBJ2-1	TGTGCCAGCAGCTTAAGTGGCTTCTACAATGAGCAGTTCTTC	CASSLSGFYNEQFF
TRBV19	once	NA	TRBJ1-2	TGTGCCAGTAGTCAGGGATTAAGCTATGGCTACACCTTC	CASSQGLSYGYTF
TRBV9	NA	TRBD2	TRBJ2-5	TGTGCCAGCAGCGTAGGGGCTAGCGGGGTCCAAGAGACCCAGTACTTC	CASSVGASGVQETQYF
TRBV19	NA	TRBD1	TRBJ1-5	TGTGCCAGTTGCGAAGGACAGGGGTTTCGCAATCAGCCCCAGCATTTT	CASCEGQGFRNQPQHF
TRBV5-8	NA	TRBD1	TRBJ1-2	TGTGCCAGCAGCCGCGACAGGGGCTATGGCTACACCTTC	CASSRDRGYGYTF
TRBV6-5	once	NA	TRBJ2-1	TGTGCCAGCAGTTTAAGCCCATCGAGTAATGAGCAGTTCTTC	CASSLSPSSNEQFF
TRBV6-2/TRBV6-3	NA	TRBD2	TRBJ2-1	TGTGCCAGCAGTTCCCTTCGGGGGGGAGGACCTTACAATGAGCAGTTCTTC	CASSSLRGGGPYNEQFF
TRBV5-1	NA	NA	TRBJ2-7	TGCGCCAGCAGCCTTTCGGCAGGAAACTACGAGCAGTACTTC	CASSLSAGNYEQYF
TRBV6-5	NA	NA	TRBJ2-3	TGTGCCAGCAGTTACTCCCCGGGACTTTCAGATACGCAGTATTTT	CASSYSPGLSDTQYF
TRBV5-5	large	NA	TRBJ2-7	TGTGCCAGCAGCCTTCGAGTCAGGAGGACGTACGACGAGCAGTACTTC	CASSLRVRRTYDEQYF
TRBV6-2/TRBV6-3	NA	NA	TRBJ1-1	TGTGCCAGCAGCCCCAAGTGGGGGCGAGTAGGGAACACTGAAGCTTTCTTT	CASSPKWGRVGNTEAFF
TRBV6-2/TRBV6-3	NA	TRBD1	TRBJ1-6	TGTGCCAGCAGCGACAGGGGGCAAAAGGATTCACCCCTCCACTTT	CASSDRGQKDSPLHF
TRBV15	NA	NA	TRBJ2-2	TGTGCCACCAGCAGCCGACATAACACCGGGGAGCTGTTTTTT	CATSSRHNTGELFF
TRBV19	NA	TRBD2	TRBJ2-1	TGTGCCAGTAGTGTGTTTGGAGGGAGGGACAATGAGCAGTTCTTC	CASSVFGGRDNEQFF
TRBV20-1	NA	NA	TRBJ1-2	TGCAGTGCTACGGTGTCCTATGGCTACACCTTC	CSATVSYGYTF
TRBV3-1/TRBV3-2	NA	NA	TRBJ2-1	TGTGCCAGCAGCCAAGCGGACGGGAAGCAGTTCTTC	CASSQADGKQFF
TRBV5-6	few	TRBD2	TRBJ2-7	TGTGCCAGCAGCCTCATATCTAGCGGGACCTACGAGCAGTACTTC	CASSLISSGTYEQYF
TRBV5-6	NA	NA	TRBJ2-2	TGTGCCAGCAGTCCCGTAAACACCGGGGAGCTGTTTTTT	CASSPVNTGELFF